This T cell receptor beta chain was captured by sequencing in a study of blood T cells in healthy people across ages. A sample-barcoded 5' primer and a J-beta primer mix were used in a second PCR of about 6 to 12 cycles. MiXCR was run by TCRdb on the 5' RACE reads, yielding one entry per CDR3 protein. Of roughly 560,000 distinct CDR3 sequences in the sample, less than 25% were seen once. In its sample, this clonotype was seen a few times. Germline loops: CDR1 LGHNA, CDR2 YSLEER. V dropped 1 base and J dropped 10 bases, with 18 bases sitting between them. The CDR3 is made up of 15 amino acids. This sample was shared with a second study, whose subject was T cells of mothers and their children. That source reports: All RNA that had been extracted was used for cDNA synthesis at around 1.4 ug per 15 ul. Every mother produced more than 8 million TCR beta CDR3 reads, whereas every child provided 2.5 million to 3 million. The analysis detected no persistent microchimeric T cell clones.

The material sequenced was blood. The sequence came from a boy younger than 18 in good health. The chain recombines TRBV4-3 with TRBJ2-3; possibly TRBD1 for D (5 bases). The CDR3 DNA is TGCGCCAGCAGCCAAGGTCTCCAGGGTCCCCCTGCGCAGTATTTT. Residues: CASSQGLQGPPAQYF.